This T cell receptor (beta chain) came from a study of blood T cell repertoires in COVID-19. The overall study: Sample material is recorded as cDNA or gDNA derived from T cells, B-cell-depleted T cells, or PBMCs.

Libraries were prepared by immunoSEQ multiplex PCR; TCRdb keeps only in-frame clonotypes and omits some of them. This table has about 110,000 clones, over 60% appearing once. CDR3 size: 14 residues. The germline V and J ends were trimmed by 5 bases and 7 bases, with 14 bases remaining between them. Germline V gene sequence: CDR1 MGHDK, CDR2 SYGVNS. Sequencing input: peripheral blood. The sequence was obtained from an elderly man with COVID-19, enrolled during active disease. The chain combines TRBV25-1 with TRBJ2-2; TRBD2 is a possible D gene (5 bases). CDR3 region: CASSSPGSHGELFF. CDR3 sequence (DNA): TGTGCCAGCAGTTCCCCGGGGAGCCACGGGGAGCTGTTTTTT.